The rows below give T cell receptor beta chains drawn from one sample of a study of cytomegalovirus exposure and HLA in healthy donors. Repertoires were generated with immunoSEQ multiplex PCR, while TCRdb's copy carries only in-frame clones and drops some. This sample has approximately 160,000 clones, with 77% found just once. The specimen sequenced was PBMCs. These receptors were obtained from a woman between 40 and 50 years old in good health and CMV-seropositive. CDR3s include the opening cysteine and the closing phenylalanine or tryptophan. The order of the fields is V gene, D gene, clone size, J gene, CDR3 DNA, CDR3 protein. The D gene is left open where the match is weak. Clone size is not always given. Where it is, it says once, few, many or a class for expanded clones.

>TRBV5-4|-|-|TRBJ2-7
TGTGCCAGCAGCTTTTACGACAGACCCTACGAGCAGTACTTC
CASSFYDRPYEQYF
>TRBV7-9|-|-|TRBJ2-1
TGTGCCAGCAGCATCTTGGAGGGCCTCGGAAGTGAGCAGTTCTTC
CASSILEGLGSEQFF
>TRBV7-8|-|-|TRBJ2-1
TGTGCCAGCAGCTTAGCGACGACAAGCGAGCAGTTCTTC
CASSLATTSEQFF
>TRBV18|TRBD2|-|TRBJ2-1
TGTGCCAGCTCACCCGGACTAGCGGGAGCCAACAATGAGCAGTTCTTC
CASSPGLAGANNEQFF
>TRBV29-1|TRBD1|few|TRBJ2-7
TGCAGCGTTGAAGTTTGGACAGGGGGCGAGCAGTACTTC
CSVEVWTGGEQYF
>TRBV30|-|few|TRBJ2-3
TGTGCCTGGAGTACCAGCGGCAAATCCACAGATACGCAGTATTTT
CAWSTSGKSTDTQYF
>TRBV6-5|TRBD2|-|TRBJ2-7
TGTGCCAGCAGGTGGACTAGCGGGACCTCCTACGAGCAGTACTTC
CASRWTSGTSYEQYF
>TRBV6-4|-|-|TRBJ1-2
TGTGCCAGCAGTGACTCGGCAGGGGCCCCATTGAGGGGCTACACCTTC
CASSDSAGAPLRGYTF
>TRBV30|-|-|TRBJ1-4
TGTGCCTTTTCCCCACTAACAGGGACCCTTGAAAAACTGTTTTTT
CAFSPLTGTLEKLFF
>TRBV19|-|-|TRBJ1-3
TGTGCCAGTAGTATAGATCCGGGGTCTGGAAACACCATATATTTT
CASSIDPGSGNTIYF
>TRBV6-1|TRBD1|-|TRBJ1-2
TGTGCCAGCAGTGAGGTAGAGGGGGCTGGCTACACCTTC
CASSEVEGAGYTF
>TRBV9|TRBD2|once|TRBJ2-3
TGTGCCAGCAGCGCGGGAGGAGCGGGGCCTAGCACAGATACGCAGTATTTT
CASSAGGAGPSTDTQYF
>TRBV5-6|TRBD1|few|TRBJ1-4
TGTGCCAGCAGCACGCAACCGGGACAGGATGAAAAACTGTTTTTT
CASSTQPGQDEKLFF
>TRBV27|-|-|TRBJ1-1
TGTGCCAGCAGTCCTAGACAGGAAAACACTGAAGCTTTCTTT
CASSPRQENTEAFF
>TRBV25-1|TRBD1|-|TRBJ2-2
TGTGCCAGCAGTGAATATTCCGAGGGGGCGCCCCTGGGCGGGGAGCTGTTTTTT
CASSEYSEGAPLGGELFF
>TRBV10-3|TRBD2|-|TRBJ2-3
TGTGCCATCAGTGAGTCGATCCTAGCGGGAGGCACAGATACGCAGTATTTT
CAISESILAGGTDTQYF
>TRBV7-2|TRBD2|once|TRBJ2-5
TGTGCCAGCAGCTTAGGTGTAGCGGGAACACAAGAGACCCAGTACTTC
CASSLGVAGTQETQYF
>TRBV19|TRBD2|-|TRBJ2-1
TGTGCCAGTAGTGGGGGATCGCGGGAGGGTGAGCAGTTCTTC
CASSGGSREGEQFF
>TRBV27|-|-|TRBJ2-7
TGTGCCAGCAGTTTATACGCCGCGGGGCTCTCCTACGAGCAGTACTTC
CASSLYAAGLSYEQYF
>TRBV27|-|few|TRBJ1-2
TGTGCCAGCAGTTTAGACAGGACCTATGGCTACACCTTC
CASSLDRTYGYTF
>TRBV28|TRBD1|-|TRBJ2-5
TGTGCCAGCAGACCCCTGACAGGGGGCGCGGAGACCCAGTACTTC
CASRPLTGGAETQYF
>TRBV18|TRBD1|-|TRBJ1-2
TGTGCCAGCTCGACTGGGACAGAGAGAAACTATGGCTACACCTTC
CASSTGTERNYGYTF
>TRBV7-9|TRBD2|few|TRBJ2-1
TGTGCCAGCAGCTCCCGACTAGCGGGAAGCAATGAGCAGTTCTTC
CASSSRLAGSNEQFF
>TRBV4-1|-|few|TRBJ2-1
TGCGCCAGCAGCCAAGTAGAGAATGAGCAGTTCTTC
CASSQVENEQFF